The entry below gives a single T cell receptor beta chain sequence along with its context. Its target is not known. This sample was included in a study of a mutant IDH1 vaccine in newly diagnosed glioma. Study context: Patients got their first vaccination 4-6 weeks after radiotherapy alone, or with temozolomide cycles.

The V and J ends lost 4 bases and 4 bases respectively, with 7 bases between them. The length of the CDR3 is 13 residues. CDR1 and CDR2 (germline): KGHSH, LQKENI. Time point defined: week 11, during vaccination. A 20-mer mutant IDH1 peptide at 300 ug was injected subcutaneously with topical imiquimod. Profiling relied on immunoSEQ multiplex PCR, and the TCRdb table lists in-frame clones only, not all of them. The data hold about 120,000 clones, with about nine tenths observed a single time. The rearrangement links TRBV18 to TRBJ1-4; D not resolved. The sequences come from PBMCs, collected from a glioma patient whose treatment included an IDH1 peptide vaccine. This TCR was recovered from a woman aged 45-59 years with glioma. The CDR3 here is CASSLQFNEKLFF. In DNA, the CDR3 is TGTGCCAGCTCACTTCAGTTTAATGAAAAACTGTTTTTT.